This T cell receptor (beta chain) comes out of a study of blood T cells in healthy people across ages. This CDR3 has 15 residues. V lost 5 bases to trimming and J lost 1 base; unmatched junction nucleotides: 3. Germline V gene lookup returns CDR1 DFQATT and CDR2 SNEGSKA (reference sequence). This clonotype has a count of ten or more. A sample-barcoded 5' primer and a J-beta primer mix were used in a second PCR of roughly 6 to 11 cycles. Via MiXCR, TCRdb re-called the 5' RACE reads, giving one row per CDR3 protein. Among roughly 1.5 million distinct CDR3 sequences listed, approximately 39% were seen once.

V and J are TRBV20-1 and TRBJ2-1; TRBD2 matches 12 bases. Sequenced sample: blood. The receptor comes from a woman aged 18-30 years in good health. CDR3 DNA: TGCAGTGCTCGCGGACTAGCGGGGTCCTACAATGAGCAGTTCTTC. It yields the protein CSARGLAGSYNEQFF.